The 32 T cell receptor beta chains below all came from one sample that was sequenced in a study of response to subunit inactivated influenza vaccine. A single record per CDR3 protein comes from TCRdb applying MiXCR to the RT-PCR reads. The sample comprises 750,000 to 850,000 distinct CDR3 sequences, under 20% of which are singletons, and under 13% rests with the top ten. The sample consisted of PBMCs from blood, taken 5 days after vaccination. These receptors came from a man over 45 who received an inactivated influenza vaccine.

This clonotype showed up just once. J is TRBJ1-2 and V is TRBV13, with D possibly matching TRBD1 (5 bases). Trimming cost V 3 bases and J 0 bases, with 8 bases left between them. Germline loops: CDR1 PRHDT, CDR2 FYEKMQ (reference sequence). CDR3 length equals 14 residues. The CDR3 region has the DNA TGTGCCAGCAGCTTGGACAACGCTAACTATGGCTACACCTTC. Translation gives CASSLDNANYGYTF. Combining the CDR3 with reference TRBV13 and TRBJ1-2 gives the whole variable domain AAGVIQSPRHLIKEKRETATLKCYPIPRHDTVYWYQQGPGQDPQFLISFYEKMQSDKGSIPDRFSAQQFSDYHSELNMSSLELGDSALYFCASSLDNANYGYTFGSGTRLTVV.

This rearrangement joins TRBV7-3 to TRBJ2-5, with D uncertain. Germline lookup yields CDR1 SGHTA and CDR2 FQGTGA. V was clipped by 3 bases and J by 5 bases, with 10 bases between them. The CDR3 has 13 amino acids. The CDR3 loop is CASSFAAQETQYF. The CDR3 DNA sequence: TGTGCCAGCAGCTTTGCAGCTCAGGAGACCCAGTACTTC.

J is TRBJ1-1 and V is TRBV7-2; 8 bases align to TRBD1. CDR1 is SGHTA, CDR2 FQGNSA, per germline. The CDR3 length is 17 residues. V lost 3 bases and J lost 8; bases outside the gene matches: 17. CDR3 residues: CASSFRQGNVVEEEAFF. Written as DNA, the CDR3 is TGTGCCAGCAGCTTTCGACAGGGGAACGTTGTAGAGGAGGAAGCTTTCTTT.

The chain recombines TRBV7-8 with TRBJ1-2, with D unresolved. The germline V and J ends were trimmed by 3 bases and 8 bases, with 10 bases remaining between them. The germline V gene encodes CDR1 SGHVS and CDR2 FQNEAQ. The CDR3 has 12 amino acids. CDR3 bases: TGTGCCAGCAGCTTGACGACAATCGGCTACACCTTC. Residues: CASSLTTIGYTF.

In this sample, this clonotype turned up many times. The chain employs TRBV4-3 and TRBJ1-6; D is uncertain. V shed 2 bases and J shed 8 bases, with 22 bases lying between them. The CDR3 has 18 residues. Germline CDR1 reads LGHNA; CDR2 reads YSLEER. CDR3 residues: CASSQLTPGLRADSPLHF. As DNA, the CDR3 is TGCGCCAGCAGCCAATTAACGCCCGGACTGAGGGCGGATTCACCCCTCCACTTT.

V usage is TRBV5-1 and J usage is TRBJ2-7; perhaps TRBD2 as D (6 bases). This CDR3 contains 16 residues. Germline CDR1 SGHRS, CDR2 YFSETQ. Trimming took off 2 bases at V and 2 bases at J, with 17 bases between the two ends. The CDR3 region has the DNA TGCGCCAGCAGCTTTGATCTCGCGGGGTCGACCTACGAGCAGTACTTC. Translating it yields CASSFDLAGSTYEQYF.

This clonotype was counted between two and nine times. The chain is built from TRBV7-2 and TRBJ1-1; D not resolved. The germline V gene encodes CDR1 SGHTA and CDR2 FQGNSA. Trimming took 1 base from V and 11 from J, leaving 11 bases between them. CDR3 length: 12 amino acids. The CDR3 sequence is CASSLEVGLAFF. The CDR3 DNA reads as TGTGCCAGCAGCTTAGAGGTTGGCTTGGCTTTCTTT. Full variable domain (missing parts from reference TRBV7-2 and TRBJ1-1): GAGVSQSPSNKVTEKGKDVELRCDPISGHTALYWYRQSLGQGLEFLIYFQGNSAPDKSGLPSDRFSAERTGGSVSTLTIQRTQQEDSAVYLCASSLEVGLAFFGQGTRLTVV.

This chain joins TRBV28 and TRBJ2-7, with D possibly being TRBD1 (6 bases). This CDR3 is built from 14 residues. With 3 bases removed from V and 9 bases from J, the gap between germline ends came to 18 bases. The V gene's germline CDR1 is MDHEN and CDR2 SYDVKM. The CDR3 DNA reads as TGTGCCAGCAGTTTCCTCCCGGGACACGCGGTGCAGTACTTC. Translated: CASSFLPGHAVQYF.

This clonotype has more than one count but fewer than ten. This chain joins TRBV20-1 and TRBJ2-1; 10 bases match TRBD2. CDR3 length: 14 amino acids. The germline V gene encodes CDR1 DFQATT and CDR2 SNEGSKA (reference sequence). V lost 6 bases to trimming and J lost 5 bases; unmatched junction nucleotides: 7. CDR3 region: CSAIPGLANNEQFF. For the CDR3, the DNA is TGCAGTGCCATTCCGGGACTAGCGAACAATGAGCAGTTCTTC.

The rearrangement joins TRBV11-2 to TRBJ2-5; TRBD2 aligns across 10 bases. Germline lookup yields CDR1 SGHAT and CDR2 FQNNGV. The CDR3 contains 15 residues. Unmatched junction bases numbered 8, after V lost 5 bases and J lost 5 bases. CDR3 protein: CASSTIAGGAETQYF. The CDR3 DNA sequence: TGTGCCAGCAGCACAATAGCGGGAGGTGCGGAGACCCAGTACTTC.

This clonotype was seen a few times. The chain has TRBV10-3 and TRBJ2-3, with 8 bases identical to TRBD2. The trim removed 0 bases at V and 3 bases at J, leaving 2 bases unmatched. This CDR3 is 15 amino acids long. Germline V gives CDR1 ENHRY, CDR2 SYGVKD. The CDR3 region is CAISESAGGTDTQYF. CDR3 sequence (DNA): TGTGCCATCAGTGAGTCGGCGGGAGGAACAGATACGCAGTATTTT.

This clonotype was counted between two and nine times. The rearrangement uses TRBV7-8 and TRBJ2-5; a weak D match, TRBD1 (7 bases). The CDR3 runs 17 residues. Trimming pared 1 base from V and 5 bases from J, leaving 20 bases between. Germline assignment: CDR1 SGHVS and CDR2 FQNEAQ. The CDR3 DNA sequence: TGTGCCAGCAGCTTAGTCCGTCTCAGGGGGGCTCGGGAGACCCAGTACTTC. Its translation: CASSLVRLRGARETQYF. Full variable domain (remainder filled in from reference TRBV7-8 and TRBJ2-5): GAGVSQSPRYKVAKRGQDVALRCDPISGHVSLFWYQQALGQGPEFLTYFQNEAQLDKSGLPSDRFFAERPEGSVSTLKIQRTQQEDSAVYLCASSLVRLRGARETQYFGPGTRLLVL.

This clonotype was counted a single time. CDR3 DNA: TGCAGTGCTACCCCTAGCCACGGCCCGGGGGGGCACACAGATACGCAGTATTTT. It yields the protein CSATPSHGPGGHTDTQYF. The chain combines TRBV20-1 with TRBJ2-3; 8 bases map to TRBD2. V lost 4 bases and J lost 2; bases outside the gene matches: 17. The germline V gene has CDR1 DFQATT and CDR2 SNEGSKA (reference sequence). The CDR3 is 18 amino acids.

The rearrangement joins TRBV12-3 or TRBV12-4 to TRBJ1-5; the D gene is possibly TRBD1 (6 bases). The CDR3 length is 15 residues. With 6 bases removed from V and 0 bases from J, the gap between germline ends came to 12 bases. The CDR3 loop reads CASSFQGNSNQPQHF. CDR3 sequence (DNA): TGTGCCAGCAGCTTTCAGGGGAATAGCAATCAGCCCCAGCATTTT.

The chain couples TRBV20-1 to TRBJ1-2, with D hard to call. The CDR3 consists of 14 residues. CDR1 DFQATT and CDR2 SNEGSKA come from the germline V gene (reference sequence). V lost 1 base and J lost 4, with 13 bases in between. The CDR3 DNA sequence: TGCAGTGCTAGAGGCGTGGGTTTCTTCTATGGCTACACCTTC. Its translation is CSARGVGFFYGYTF.

This clonotype came up a few times. The chain couples TRBV13 to TRBJ2-6; D possibly corresponds to TRBD1 (6 bases). In germline, CDR1 is PRHDT, CDR2 FYEKMQ (reference sequence). This CDR3 region has 16 residues. V lost 5 bases to trimming and J lost 0 bases, with 11 bases between them. CDR3 sequence (DNA): TGTGCCAGCAGCGCCGGGACACCCTCTGGGGCCAACGTCCTGACTTTC. Its protein product is CASSAGTPSGANVLTF.

The chain carries TRBV6-1 and TRBJ2-1; TRBD1 or TRBD2 may be the D gene (5 bases each). CDR3 length equals 16 residues. CDR1 is MNHNS and CDR2 is SASEGT in the germline V gene. V was shortened by 7 bases and J by 2 bases, with 18 bases between the two germline ends. This CDR3 is CASTLLLGATYNEQFF. CDR3 coding DNA: TGTGCCAGCACCCTCTTACTAGGGGCGACCTACAATGAGCAGTTCTTC.

This chain links TRBV28 with TRBJ2-1, with 7 bases that match TRBD1. The CDR3 runs to 17 residues. Germline trimming cut 1 base from V and 5 bases from J; bases unmatched to any gene: 11. CDR1 is MDHEN and CDR2 is SYDVKM in the germline V gene. CDR3 sequence (DNA): TGTGCCAGCAGTTTATTCGGGACGACAGGGCGGGACAATGAGCAGTTCTTC. Protein product: CASSLFGTTGRDNEQFF.

This sequence joins TRBV6-5 and TRBJ1-4; 7 nucleotides agree with TRBD1. This CDR3 spans 14 amino acids. The V and J ends lost 3 bases and 4 bases, in that order; junction bases with no gene match: 2. Germline CDR1 is MNHEY and CDR2 is SVGAGI. The DNA for the CDR3 is TGTGCCAGCAGTTATCGACAGGGTAATGAAAAACTGTTTTTT. Residues: CASSYRQGNEKLFF.

There are a few counts of this clonotype. The chain combines TRBV12-3 or TRBV12-4 with TRBJ2-1; TRBD1 matches at 8 bases. The V segment lost 0 bases and the J segment 6 bases; nucleotides outside the gene matches: 7. The CDR3 length is 16 residues. The CDR3 sequence is CASSLALDRAINEQFF. For the CDR3, the DNA is TGTGCCAGCAGTTTAGCGCTGGACAGGGCTATCAATGAGCAGTTCTTC.

Of note for this clonotype: One end of the junction varies from germline; a read error may be responsible. V usage is TRBV9 and J usage is TRBJ2-3; 7 bases line up with TRBD1. This CDR3 has 14 residues. Germline V CDR1 and CDR2: SGDLS, YYNGEE. Written as DNA, the CDR3 is TGTGCCGGCAGCGCCCACAGGGGTCCAGATACGCAGTATTTT. It is translated as CAGSAHRGPDTQYF.

This clonotype was counted a few times. The V gene is TRBV7-9, the J gene TRBJ2-7; possibly TRBD1 for D (5 bases). From germline, CDR1 is SEHNR and CDR2 FQNEAQ (reference sequence). This CDR3 has 15 amino acids. The V end was cut by 3 bases, the J end by 3 bases, with 15 bases between. As DNA, the CDR3 is TGTGCCAGCAGCTTGGCATGGGGCAGGGACTACGAGCAGTACTTC. Encoded protein: CASSLAWGRDYEQYF.

V gene TRBV6-1 combines with J gene TRBJ2-3, with D possibly being TRBD1 or TRBD2 (5 bases each). The V gene lost 6 bases and the J gene lost 0 bases, with 10 bases spanning the gap. The CDR3 length is 14 residues. Per the germline V gene, CDR1 is MNHNS and CDR2 is SASEGT. The DNA of the CDR3 is TGTGCCAGCAGAACGGGGCGTAGCACAGATACGCAGTATTTT. Amino acid sequence: CASRTGRSTDTQYF.

J is TRBJ1-5 and V is TRBV20-1; D not certain. V was trimmed by 2 bases and J by 6 bases, leaving 8 bases between them. CDR1 and CDR2 from the germline V gene are DFQATT and SNEGSKA (reference sequence). The CDR3 totals 12 residues. The CDR3 sequence: CSARKFGQPQHF. Here the CDR3 DNA reads TGCAGTGCTAGAAAATTCGGTCAGCCCCAGCATTTT.

This clonotype was counted a few times. The CDR3 DNA reads TGCGCCAGCAGCCAAGAGGCGACTAGCGGGGGGGCGCACAATGAGCAGTTCTTC. It specifies CASSQEATSGGAHNEQFF. This chain connects TRBV4-3 to TRBJ2-1; 14 bases match TRBD2. The CDR3 sequence is 18 residues long. CDR1 and CDR2 from the germline V gene are LGHNA and YSLEER. Trimming at V came to 0 bases and at J to 5 bases, leaving 6 bases not matched to a gene.

V and J are TRBV11-3 and TRBJ2-1; possible D gene TRBD2, 5 bases. Germline V lookup: CDR1 SGHNT, CDR2 YENEEA. Trimming pared 0 bases from V and 10 bases from J, leaving 10 bases between. CDR3 length: 13 residues. The CDR3 DNA reads TGTGCCAGCAGCTTAGACCCACTAGGGGAGCAGTTCTTC. It specifies CASSLDPLGEQFF.

The CDR3 protein is CASSEDRGLSPLHF. As DNA, the CDR3 is TGCGCCAGCAGCGAAGACAGGGGACTTTCACCCCTCCACTTT. The chain combines TRBV5-1 with TRBJ1-6, with 8 bases lining up with TRBD1. The CDR3 covers 14 residues. Germline V CDR1 and CDR2: SGHRS, YFSETQ. The ends lost 4 bases at V and 9 bases at J; junction bases unmatched: 6. Together with reference TRBV5-1 and TRBJ1-6, the CDR3 gives the full variable domain: KAGVTQTPRYLIKTRGQQVTLSCSPISGHRSVSWYQQTPGQGLQFLFEYFSETQRNKGNFPGRFSGRQFSNSRSEMNVSTLELGDSALYLCASSEDRGLSPLHFGNGTRLTVT.

This sequence joins TRBV20-1 and TRBJ2-2; unclear D gene. Trimming stripped 1 base from V and 7 bases from J, with 10 bases between. Per the germline V gene, CDR1 is DFQATT and CDR2 is SNEGSKA (reference sequence). The CDR3 length is 13 residues. The DNA of the CDR3 is TGCAGTGCTAGAGGTCTTCTTAGCGGGGAGCTGTTTTTT. It encodes CSARGLLSGELFF.

The chain is built from TRBV14 and TRBJ1-6; 7 bases line up with TRBD1. Germline CDR1 reads SGHDN; CDR2 reads FVKESK. V lost 6 bases and J lost 9; bases outside the gene matches: 11. This CDR3 is built from 15 residues. The CDR3 loop is CASSKRQGLASPLHF. The DNA of the CDR3 is TGTGCCAGCAGTAAAAGACAGGGTTTGGCTTCACCCCTCCACTTT.

The chain is built from TRBV5-1 and TRBJ1-3, with 9 bases aligning to TRBD1. The CDR3 length is 16 residues. Looked up from germline, CDR1 is SGHRS and CDR2 is YFSETQ. V lost 1 base to trimming and J lost 3 bases; unmatched junction nucleotides: 5. Written as DNA, the CDR3 is TGCGCCAGCAGCTTGACCGGGACAGGGTATGGAAACACCATATATTTT. Its translation: CASSLTGTGYGNTIYF.

V usage is TRBV27 and J usage is TRBJ1-1; perhaps TRBD1 as D (6 bases). V dropped 5 bases and J dropped 1 base, with 14 bases sitting between them. The CDR3 sequence is 15 residues long. Germline V gene data show CDR1 as MNHEY and CDR2 as SMNVEV (reference sequence). The CDR3 loop is CASSIRQEANTEAFF. Here the CDR3 DNA reads TGTGCCAGCAGTATCAGACAGGAAGCGAACACTGAAGCTTTCTTT.

This clonotype was seen more than once but under ten times. The rearrangement uses TRBV29-1 and TRBJ1-4; TRBD1 might be the D (5 bases). CDR1 is SQVTM, CDR2 ANQGSEA, per germline. The CDR3 loop spans 12 amino acids. Trimming shortened V by 6 bases and J by 3 bases, and 8 bases separated the two germline ends. This chain's CDR3 is CSVRQSNEKLFF. Written as DNA, the CDR3 is TGCAGCGTGAGACAGTCTAATGAAAAACTGTTTTTT.